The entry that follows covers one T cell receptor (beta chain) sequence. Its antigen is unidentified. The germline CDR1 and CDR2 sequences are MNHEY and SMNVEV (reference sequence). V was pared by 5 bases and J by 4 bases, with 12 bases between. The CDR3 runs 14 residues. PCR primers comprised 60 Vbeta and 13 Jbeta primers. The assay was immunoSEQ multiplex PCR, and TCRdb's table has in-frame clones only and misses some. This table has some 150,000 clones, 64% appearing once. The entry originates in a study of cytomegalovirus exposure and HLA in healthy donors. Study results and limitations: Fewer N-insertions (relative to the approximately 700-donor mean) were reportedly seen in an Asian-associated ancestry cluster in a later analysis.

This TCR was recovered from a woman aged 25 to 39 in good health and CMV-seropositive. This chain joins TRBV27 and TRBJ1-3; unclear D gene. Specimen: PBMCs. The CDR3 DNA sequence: TGTGCCAGCAGTCCCCGGGTCTGGGGAAACACCATATATTTT. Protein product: CASSPRVWGNTIYF.